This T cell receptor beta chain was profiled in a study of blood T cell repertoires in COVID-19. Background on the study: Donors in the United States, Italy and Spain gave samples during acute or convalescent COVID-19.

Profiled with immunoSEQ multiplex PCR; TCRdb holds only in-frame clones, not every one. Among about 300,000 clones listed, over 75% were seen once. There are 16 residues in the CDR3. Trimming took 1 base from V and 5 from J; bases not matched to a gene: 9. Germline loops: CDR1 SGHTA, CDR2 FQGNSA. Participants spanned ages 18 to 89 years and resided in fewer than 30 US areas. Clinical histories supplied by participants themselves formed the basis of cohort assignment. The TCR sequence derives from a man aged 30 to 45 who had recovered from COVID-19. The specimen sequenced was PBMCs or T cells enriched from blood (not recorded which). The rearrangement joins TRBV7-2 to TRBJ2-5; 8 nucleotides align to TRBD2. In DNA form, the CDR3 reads TGTGCCAGCAGCTTAGTACCGGGAGGGCCCCGGGAGACCCAGTACTTC. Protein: CASSLVPGGPRETQYF. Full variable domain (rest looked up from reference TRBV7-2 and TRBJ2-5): GAGVSQSPSNKVTEKGKDVELRCDPISGHTALYWYRQSLGQGLEFLIYFQGNSAPDKSGLPSDRFSAERTGGSVSTLTIQRTQQEDSAVYLCASSLVPGGPRETQYFGPGTRLLVL.